What follows are 8 T cell receptor beta chains derived from one specimen sequenced in a study of blood T cell repertoires in COVID-19. The data were produced by immunoSEQ multiplex PCR, yet TCRdb's version contains in-frame clones alone and is incomplete. The sample lists around 170,000 clones, approximately 80% occurring once. Sequencing was done on a sample of peripheral blood. The origin of the receptors is a human donor in a cohort sampled during active COVID-19.

This chain links TRBV7-9 with TRBJ1-1; possible D gene TRBD1, 5 bases. The germline V gene encodes CDR1 SEHNR and CDR2 FQNEAQ (reference sequence). V was clipped by 1 base and J by 11 bases, with 8 bases between them. The CDR3 totals 11 residues. The CDR3 reads CASSLEGRAFF. For the CDR3, the DNA is TGTGCCAGCAGCTTAGAGGGGCGGGCTTTCTTT.

V is TRBV28 and J is TRBJ1-4; a possible D gene is TRBD1 (5 bases). Germline-derived CDR1 and CDR2 are MDHEN and SYDVKM. CDR3 size: 15 residues. The V gene lost 9 bases and the J gene lost 1 base, with 15 bases spanning the gap. The CDR3 DNA is TGTGCCAGTGCAGGGCCCCGTCGAACTAATGAAAAACTGTTTTTT. It is translated as CASAGPRRTNEKLFF. Full variable domain (outside the CDR3, taken from reference TRBV28 and TRBJ1-4): DVKVTQSSRYLVKRTGEKVFLECVQDMDHENMFWYRQDPGLGLRLIYFSYDVKMKEKGDIPEGYSVSREKKERFSLILESASTNQTSMYLCASAGPRRTNEKLFFGSGTQLSVL.

In its sample, this clone was seen once. The chain combines TRBV15 with TRBJ2-7; D is possibly TRBD1 (6 bases). Germline V CDR1 and CDR2: LNHNV, YYDKDF (reference sequence). The germline V and J ends were trimmed by 3 bases and 2 bases, with 8 bases remaining between them. The CDR3 contains 13 residues. CDR3 region: CATSSRTAYEQYF. As DNA, the CDR3 is TGTGCCACCAGCAGCCGGACAGCCTACGAGCAGTACTTC.

V is TRBV5-1 and J is TRBJ2-7, with a possible D match to TRBD1 (6 bases). CDR3 length: 14 residues. V dropped 4 bases and J dropped 4 bases, with 15 bases sitting between them. The germline V gene encodes CDR1 SGHRS and CDR2 YFSETQ. The CDR3 protein is CASSPRDIPYEQYF. The CDR3 coding sequence is TGCGCCAGCAGCCCCCGGGACATACCTTACGAGCAGTACTTC.

V is TRBV9 and J is TRBJ1-3; D unresolved. Germline V gene lookup returns CDR1 SGDLS and CDR2 YYNGEE. V lost 0 bases, J lost 4 bases, and 8 bases lay in between. The length of the CDR3 is 14 residues. CDR3: CASSVAPGGNTIYF. The CDR3 region has the DNA TGTGCCAGCAGCGTAGCTCCAGGAGGAAACACCATATATTTT.

The chain uses TRBV5-1 and TRBJ2-3; TRBD2 agrees at 14 bases. The CDR3 covers 19 residues. The trim removed 0 bases at V and 4 bases at J, leaving 10 bases unmatched. Germline V CDR1 and CDR2: SGHRS, YFSETQ. CDR3 nucleotides: TGCGCCAGCAGCTTGGTCGGGGGGACTAGCGGGAGTTCGGCAGATACGCAGTATTTT. Residues: CASSLVGGTSGSSADTQYF.

This clone appeared a single time. The rearrangement uses TRBV15 and TRBJ2-1, with TRBD2 matching 10 bases. The germline V gene encodes CDR1 LNHNV and CDR2 YYDKDF (reference sequence). V gave up 1 base and J gave up 6 bases; unmatched junction bases: 6. The CDR3 is 16 amino acids. The DNA for the CDR3 is TGTGCCACCAGCAGAGCTCTAGCGGGAGACATCAATGAGCAGTTCTTC. Translating it yields CATSRALAGDINEQFF.

The chain employs TRBV7-9 and TRBJ1-4; D not resolved. The CDR3 has 14 residues. Germline V gene data show CDR1 as SEHNR and CDR2 as FQNEAQ (reference sequence). V was shortened by 3 bases and J by 4 bases, with 9 bases between the two germline ends. The DNA for the CDR3 is TGTGCCAGCAGCTTCCCGGCGGGTAATGAAAAACTGTTTTTT. Its translation: CASSFPAGNEKLFF.